This TCR beta chain was sequenced during a study of cytomegalovirus exposure and HLA in healthy donors. Study observations and caveats: There were reportedly fewer N-insertions in an Asian-associated ancestry cluster than the roughly 670-donor mean, in a later analysis.

Unmatched junction bases numbered 5, after V lost 1 base and J lost 0 bases. The CDR3 covers 16 residues. Per germline, CDR1 SGHNT and CDR2 YYREEE (reference sequence). With respect to this clone: The antigen is unknown.

Use of 60 Vbeta and 13 Jbeta primers characterized the PCR. Only in-frame clones appear in the TCRdb table, and some are missing; sequencing was by immunoSEQ multiplex PCR. Seen in this sample are just over 200,000 clones; the ten most common clones hold over 0.95%. The sequencing input was PBMCs. This chain uses TRBV5-4 with TRBJ2-3; 7 positions match TRBD2. The TCR was taken from a girl aged 2 to 9 in good health and CMV-seropositive. In DNA form, the CDR3 reads TGTGCCAGCAGCTTGCAGCGGGATGGGAGCACAGATACGCAGTATTTT. Its translation is CASSLQRDGSTDTQYF.